Shown below are 32 T cell receptor beta chains from a single sample sequenced in a study of OX40 agonist ivuxolimab in advanced cancers. The table came from immunoSEQ multiplex PCR; TCRdb's copy has only in-frame clones and leaves some out. The sample has about 70,000 clones; 81% are singletons. The source material was CD4+ or CD8+ T cells sorted from blood, sampled in a trial of the OX40 agonist ivuxolimab. These TCRs come from an adult with an advanced solid tumor such as melanoma, head and neck, liver or kidney cancer.

The V call is TRBV30, the J call TRBJ1-6; a weak D match, TRBD1 (6 bases). The CDR3 has 16 residues. V dropped 3 bases and J dropped 8 bases, with 20 bases sitting between them. Germline assignment: CDR1 GTSNPN and CDR2 SVGIG (reference sequence). CDR3 nucleotide sequence: TGTGCCTGGAGACTAGGGGGTGGGGCCGGTGATTCACCCCTCCACTTT. Its protein is CAWRLGGGAGDSPLHF.

CDR3 region: CAWNQGSYEQYF. In DNA, the CDR3 is TGTGCCTGGAATCAGGGTTCCTACGAGCAGTACTTC. The chain recombines TRBV30 with TRBJ2-7, with a possible D match to TRBD1 (5 bases). The V gene lost 4 bases and the J gene lost 1 base, with 8 bases spanning the gap. CDR3 length: 12 amino acids. Germline V gene lookup returns CDR1 GTSNPN and CDR2 SVGIG (reference sequence).

The V call is TRBV5-1, the J call TRBJ1-2; D unclear. From germline, CDR1 is SGHRS and CDR2 YFSETQ. The V gene lost 4 bases and the J gene lost 1 base, with 8 bases spanning the gap. The CDR3 is 13 amino acids. CDR3 sequence reads: CASSQRVNYGYTF. CDR3 bases: TGCGCCAGCAGCCAACGGGTTAACTATGGCTACACCTTC.

In its sample, this clone was seen a few times. CDR3 nucleotide sequence: TGTGCCAGCAGTGAGGGGGGCGGGACAGGGCCGGACGAGCAGTACTTC. Translated: CASSEGGGTGPDEQYF. The chain combines TRBV6-1 with TRBJ2-7, with 9 nucleotides matching TRBD1. The CDR3 covers 16 residues. The V gene end was trimmed by 3 bases and the J gene end by 5 bases; junction bases not matched to a gene: 11. Per germline, CDR1 MNHNS and CDR2 SASEGT.

The chain employs TRBV5-6 and TRBJ2-3; D call uncertain. The V end was cut by 4 bases, the J end by 3 bases, with 15 bases between. The CDR3 spans 15 residues. Germline V gives CDR1 SGHDT, CDR2 YYEEEE. For the CDR3, the DNA is TGTGCCAGCAGCCCTCCCGCCCAAAGTACAGATACGCAGTATTTT. Amino acids: CASSPPAQSTDTQYF.

This clone was found a few times. V is TRBV5-4 and J is TRBJ2-7; TRBD1 is a possible D gene (6 bases). Germline V gene sequence: CDR1 SGHNT, CDR2 YYREEE (reference sequence). This CDR3 spans 14 amino acids. V lost 2 bases to trimming and J lost 3 bases, with 12 bases between them. CDR3 sequence reads: CASSFAGVNYEQYF. DNA of the CDR3: TGTGCCAGCAGCTTTGCAGGGGTTAACTACGAGCAGTACTTC.

The CDR3 DNA is TGTGCCAGCAGCCCCACGGGGTCTGGGGCCAACGTCCTGACTTTC. Amino acids: CASSPTGSGANVLTF. The chain carries TRBV7-3 and TRBJ2-6, with a possible D match to TRBD2 (5 bases). Germline V gene sequence: CDR1 SGHTA, CDR2 FQGTGA. Trimming cost V 5 bases and J 1 base, with 9 bases left between them. The CDR3 sequence is 15 residues long.

The chain is built from TRBV28 and TRBJ1-5, with a tentative D call TRBD1 (6 bases). This CDR3 comprises 12 residues. Germline assignment: CDR1 MDHEN and CDR2 SYDVKM. V lost 2 bases and J lost 7, with 6 bases in between. CDR3 protein: CASSLQGQPQHF. The CDR3 DNA follows: TGTGCCAGCAGTTTACAGGGGCAGCCCCAGCATTTT.

The chain joins TRBV13 to TRBJ1-6; no firm D call. This CDR3 is built from 14 residues. CDR1 and CDR2 (germline): PRHDT, FYEKMQ (reference sequence). The V and J ends lost 4 bases and 0 bases respectively, with 4 bases between them. CDR3 nucleotides: TGTGCCAGCAGCTCCAGCTCCTATAATTCACCCCTCCACTTT. It yields the protein CASSSSSYNSPLHF. The complete variable domain, with remaining parts taken from reference TRBV13 and TRBJ1-6, reads AAGVIQSPRHLIKEKRETATLKCYPIPRHDTVYWYQQGPGQDPQFLISFYEKMQSDKGSIPDRFSAQQFSDYHSELNMSSLELGDSALYFCASSSSSYNSPLHFGNGTRLTVT.

The chain joins TRBV5-1 to TRBJ2-1; D is perhaps TRBD1 (5 bases). Germline CDR1 and CDR2: SGHRS and YFSETQ. Trimming stripped 0 bases from V and 15 bases from J, with 10 bases between. The CDR3 sequence is 11 residues long. The CDR3 DNA is TGCGCCAGCAGCTTGGAAGGGGATCGGTTCTTC. It encodes CASSLEGDRFF.

This clone was detected only once. The genes are TRBV27 and TRBJ2-1; 11 bases map to TRBD2. The CDR3 totals 13 residues. With V trimmed by 8 bases and J by 6 bases, 3 bases remained unmatched. Per germline, CDR1 MNHEY and CDR2 SMNVEV (reference sequence). In nucleotides, the CDR3 is TGTGCCAGCCGACTAGCGGGGCCCAATGAGCAGTTCTTC. It yields the protein CASRLAGPNEQFF.

The rearrangement joins TRBV19 to TRBJ2-3; 11 bases are a match to TRBD1. Losses at the gene ends were 5 bases for V and 10 bases for J; bases not matched to a gene: 5. In germline, CDR1 is LNHDA, CDR2 SQIVND (reference sequence). The CDR3 covers 13 residues. The CDR3, as DNA: TGTGCCAGTAGTTTCCGGGACAGGGGGTCGCAGTATTTT. This translates into CASSFRDRGSQYF.

The gene calls are TRBV19 and TRBJ1-3, with unresolved D. Germline values: CDR1 LNHDA, CDR2 SQIVND (reference sequence). The CDR3 spans 16 residues. With 1 base removed from V and 3 bases from J, the gap between germline ends came to 13 bases. The CDR3 sequence: CASSIGPLGYGNTIYF. CDR3 bases: TGTGCCAGTAGTATAGGGCCTTTGGGGTATGGAAACACCATATATTTT.

This clone is a singleton in its sample. The chain uses TRBV5-6 and TRBJ2-1; D unclear. Germline lookup yields CDR1 SGHDT and CDR2 YYEEEE. V lost 0 bases, J lost 5 bases, and 21 bases lay in between. This CDR3 comprises 18 residues. The CDR3 DNA sequence: TGTGCCAGCAGCTTGGCCTTTAGGTGGAGCGAGGCCCACAATGAGCAGTTCTTC. Amino acid sequence: CASSLAFRWSEAHNEQFF.

V gene TRBV5-1 combines with J gene TRBJ2-6; either TRBD1 or TRBD2 may fit D (5 bases each). Germline V gives CDR1 SGHRS, CDR2 YFSETQ. The V end was cut by 6 bases, the J end by 0 bases, with 16 bases between. This CDR3 is 17 amino acids long. As DNA, the CDR3 is TGCGCCAGCAACCGGGACGGTCGTGCCTCTGGGGCCAACGTCCTGACTTTC. This sequence encodes CASNRDGRASGANVLTF. Looking up the rest from reference TRBV5-1 and TRBJ2-6 gives the full variable domain: KAGVTQTPRYLIKTRGQQVTLSCSPISGHRSVSWYQQTPGQGLQFLFEYFSETQRNKGNFPGRFSGRQFSNSRSEMNVSTLELGDSALYLCASNRDGRASGANVLTFGAGSRLTVL.

Written as DNA, the CDR3 is TGTGCCAGTAGTAGCGACAGTAGGTCCTCCTATGGCTACACCTTC. It is translated as CASSSDSRSSYGYTF. The V gene is TRBV19, the J gene TRBJ1-2; tentative D call: TRBD1 (5 bases). V was shortened by 4 bases and J by 4 bases, with 16 bases between the two germline ends. CDR3 length equals 15 residues. Germline CDR1 is LNHDA and CDR2 is SQIVND (reference sequence).

This clone appeared a single time. The rearrangement uses TRBV6-1 and TRBJ1-1; D is perhaps TRBD1 (5 bases). Germline V CDR1 and CDR2: MNHNS, SASEGT. Trimming pared 3 bases from V and 1 base from J, leaving 12 bases between. There are 15 residues in the CDR3. The CDR3 is CASSDADSENTEAFF. The CDR3 DNA follows: TGTGCCAGCAGTGACGCCGACAGTGAGAACACTGAAGCTTTCTTT.

The chain is built from TRBV15 and TRBJ1-3, with 8 nucleotides matching TRBD1. The CDR3 length is 16 residues. V trimming: 0 bases; J trimming: 3 bases; junction bases outside the gene matches: 4. Per germline, CDR1 LNHNV and CDR2 YYDKDF (reference sequence). CDR3 coding DNA: TGTGCCACCAGCAGAGACCTGACAGGGGTTGGAAACACCATATATTTT. Its protein product is CATSRDLTGVGNTIYF.

V gene TRBV19 combines with J gene TRBJ2-7; no definite D call. V was clipped by 0 bases and J by 1 base, with 7 bases between them. This CDR3 has 14 amino acids. CDR1 and CDR2 (germline): LNHDA, SQIVND (reference sequence). The CDR3 loop reads CASSIDTVSYEQYF. As DNA, the CDR3 is TGTGCCAGTAGTATAGATACAGTATCCTACGAGCAGTACTTC.

V and J are TRBV28 and TRBJ2-7; tentative D call: TRBD2 (5 bases). V was trimmed by 5 bases and J by 2 bases, leaving 16 bases between them. CDR3 size: 15 residues. Germline CDR1 is MDHEN and CDR2 is SYDVKM. CDR3 in amino acids: CASSPSTGITYEQYF. The CDR3 DNA is TGTGCCAGCAGTCCCTCAACCGGGATCACCTACGAGCAGTACTTC.

J is TRBJ1-3 and V is TRBV6-6; TRBD1 agrees at 10 bases. The CDR3 length is 12 residues. The germline V gene has CDR1 MNHNY and CDR2 SVGAGI (reference sequence). V trimming: 10 bases; J trimming: 11 bases; junction bases outside the gene matches: 8. CDR3 sequence: CATGTGDQSIYF. The CDR3 DNA reads as TGTGCCACCGGGACAGGGGATCAGTCCATATATTTT.

V and J are TRBV30 and TRBJ1-1, with 7 bases identical to TRBD1. The CDR3 covers 12 residues. With V trimmed by 7 bases and J by 6 bases, 8 bases remained unmatched. In germline, CDR1 is GTSNPN, CDR2 SVGIG (reference sequence). CDR3 region: CAYQQGKAEAFF. CDR3 nucleotide sequence: TGTGCCTACCAACAGGGGAAGGCTGAAGCTTTCTTT.

The chain uses TRBV9 and TRBJ2-7; possibly TRBD1 for D (5 bases). The CDR3 is 15 amino acids. V was shortened by 0 bases and J by 1 base, with 11 bases between the two germline ends. The germline gives CDR1 SGDLS, CDR2 YYNGEE. The CDR3, as DNA: TGTGCCAGCAGCGTAGGAATAGGGGAATCCTACGAGCAGTACTTC. Its translation is CASSVGIGESYEQYF.

In its sample, this clone was seen a few times. V usage is TRBV2 and J usage is TRBJ1-2; D is possibly TRBD1 (6 bases). The ends were cut back, 6 bases at V and 6 bases at J, with 14 bases in the middle. There are 13 residues in the CDR3. Germline V gives CDR1 SNHLY, CDR2 FYNNEI. Written as DNA, the CDR3 is TGTGCCAGCAGGGGGGCCGCTTGGAATGGCTACACCTTC. Encoded protein: CASRGAAWNGYTF.

The V gene is TRBV11-2, the J gene TRBJ2-5; D is perhaps TRBD2 (6 bases). The CDR3 is 15 amino acids. The V and J ends lost 10 bases and 1 base respectively, with 19 bases between them. From germline, CDR1 is SGHAT and CDR2 FQNNGV. The CDR3 region is CATATQAGPQETQYF. CDR3 DNA: TGTGCCACCGCGACCCAGGCGGGGCCCCAAGAGACCCAGTACTTC.

The chain is built from TRBV11-2 and TRBJ2-5; 12 bases are a match to TRBD2. Germline V CDR1 and CDR2: SGHAT, FQNNGV. This CDR3 contains 16 residues. V lost 4 bases and J lost 2; bases outside the gene matches: 5. The CDR3 DNA reads as TGTGCCAGCAGCTCAACTAGCGGGGGGTATCAAGAGACCCAGTACTTC. It translates to CASSSTSGGYQETQYF.

V gene TRBV7-9 combines with J gene TRBJ1-1; D perhaps matches TRBD1 (5 bases). The CDR3 runs 10 residues. Germline assignment: CDR1 SEHNR and CDR2 FQNEAQ (reference sequence). V was cut by 5 bases and J by 11 bases, with 9 bases left in between. The DNA of the CDR3 is TGTGCCAGCAGCCCGGGGGGGGCTTTCTTT. This translates into CASSPGGAFF.

This clone ranks as medium-sized. This chain connects TRBV11-2 to TRBJ2-7; unclear D gene. V gave up 1 base and J gave up 3 bases, with 7 bases separating them. Germline CDR1 and CDR2: SGHAT and FQNNGV. The CDR3 covers 13 residues. In DNA, the CDR3 is TGTGCCAGCAGCTTAGTGTACGGCTACGAGCAGTACTTC. This gives the protein CASSLVYGYEQYF.

This clone was recorded a few times. Just one base apart from a much larger clone, this may be a read error. This same CDR3 is encoded by further DNA sequences in the sample. The genes are TRBV6-1 and TRBJ2-5; 11 bases line up with TRBD2. The CDR3 contains 15 residues. CDR1 is MNHNS and CDR2 is SASEGT in the germline V gene. Trimming at V came to 2 bases and at J to 1 base, leaving 0 bases not matched to a gene. The CDR3 here is CASSELAGGQETQYF. Here the CDR3 DNA reads TGTGCCAGCAGTGAACTAGCGGGGGGCCAAGAGACCCAGTACTTC.

V is TRBV12-5 and J is TRBJ2-2; D ambiguous. Germline CDR1 reads LGHNT; CDR2 reads FRNRAP. The CDR3 has 13 residues. The V end was cut by 4 bases, the J end by 4 bases, with 7 bases between. The CDR3 coding sequence is TGTGCTAGTGGTTCGAGCATCACCGGGGAGCTGTTTTTT. It is translated as CASGSSITGELFF.

The V gene is TRBV18, the J gene TRBJ1-1; D uncertain. Germline V gene sequence: CDR1 KGHSH, CDR2 LQKENI. Trimming shortened V by 5 bases and J by 0 bases, and 1 base separated the two germline ends. The CDR3 contains 11 residues. CDR3 amino acids: CASSLNTEAFF. CDR3 nucleotide sequence: TGTGCCAGCTCATTGAACACTGAAGCTTTCTTT.

The gene calls are TRBV7-3 and TRBJ1-1; 10 positions agree with TRBD1. The trim removed 2 bases at V and 0 bases at J, leaving 6 bases unmatched. This CDR3 is 17 amino acids long. Germline CDR1 reads SGHTA; CDR2 reads FQGTGA. The CDR3 sequence: CASSLVGQGSMNTEAFF. Here the CDR3 DNA reads TGTGCCAGCAGCTTAGTGGGACAGGGGTCCATGAACACTGAAGCTTTCTTT.